The clone carrying this T cell receptor beta chain came up a few times. Its antigen is unidentified. TCR beta libraries were built with iRepertoire HTBI primers and Arm-PCR of CDR3 regions. Via MiXCR, TCRdb re-called the multiplex PCR reads, giving one row per CDR3 protein. Of some 490,000 distinct CDR3 sequences listed, about 12% are singletons. This sample's time point: newly diagnosed GD, antithyroid drugs for less than 3 months. From RNA extracted from PBMCs, the TCR library was made. This sample is part of a study of regulatory T cells in long-lasting Graves disease. General study results and limits: For persistent Graves' patients, TCR diversity was lower than for newly diagnosed ones.

CDR3 length: 14 residues. CDR1 is MGHRA, CDR2 YSYEKL, per germline. Trimming took 1 base from V and 1 from J, leaving 7 bases between them. These data are also associated with another study on T cells in Graves' hyperthyroidism and ophthalmopathy.

The sequence was obtained from a woman aged 30 to 39 with Graves disease. This sample comprised peripheral blood mononuclear cells (PBMCs), obtained at new diagnosis, from a patient treated with antithyroid drugs. The chain combines TRBV4-1 with TRBJ1-1; D is undetermined. The CDR3 here is CASSQGGKNTEAFF. In DNA form, the CDR3 reads TGCGCCAGCAGCCAAGGAGGGAAGAACACTGAAGCTTTCTTT.